What follows describes a single T cell receptor (beta chain). TCRdb's table, derived via immunoSEQ multiplex PCR, lists solely in-frame clones and lacks some. The sample yields about 83,000 clones, more than 90% seen once. CDR1 is MDHEN and CDR2 is SYDVKM in the germline V gene. The CDR3 runs 16 residues. V lost 2 bases and J lost 2; bases outside the gene matches: 6. This sample is drawn from a study of blood T cell repertoires in COVID-19. The gene calls are TRBV28 and TRBJ2-3; 8 nucleotides agree with TRBD2. Sequences were obtained from peripheral blood. The source of this sequence is a woman aged 80 or over with active or convalescent COVID-19. The CDR3 is CASSLSGGHYTDTQYF. In DNA form, the CDR3 reads TGTGCCAGCAGTTTAAGCGGGGGCCACTACACAGATACGCAGTATTTT. Drawing the rest from reference TRBV28 and TRBJ2-3, the complete variable domain is DVKVTQSSRYLVKRTGEKVFLECVQDMDHENMFWYRQDPGLGLRLIYFSYDVKMKEKGDIPEGYSVSREKKERFSLILESASTNQTSMYLCASSLSGGHYTDTQYFGPGTRLTVL.